This T cell receptor beta chain came from a study of CD8 T cells in ankylosing spondylitis. Study-wide findings and caveats: A subset of motif variants has previously been described in the synovial fluid and blood of reactive arthritis. Matched synovial fluid from ankylosing spondylitis patients was reported to be enriched for disease-linked clones. A motif in TCR beta, a set of roughly eight highly homologous variants, appeared characteristic of ankylosing spondylitis blood.

This clonotype was seen a handful of times. Its matching antigen is unknown. Trimming left V 8 bases short and J 0 bases short, with 14 bases between. The CDR3 runs to 15 residues. MiXCR was run by TCRdb on the 5' RACE reads, yielding one entry per CDR3 protein. Of approximately 500,000 distinct CDR3 sequences in the sample, roughly 13% are singletons; the top ten hold almost 7%. Source material: blood, either unsorted or a sorted T cell fraction (not recorded which). This chain joins TRBV12-3 or TRBV12-4 and TRBJ2-1; D may be TRBD1 (5 bases). The receptor's source is a male donor with ankylosing spondylitis. Here the CDR3 reads CASLSRGSSYNEQFF. Written as DNA, the CDR3 is TGTGCCAGCTTATCAAGGGGCAGCTCCTACAATGAGCAGTTCTTC.